One and the same sample provided the 2 T cell receptor beta chains below, sequenced in a study of immune characterization of retroperitoneal liposarcoma. TCRdb ran MiXCR on the PCR reads and lists one entry per CDR3 protein. The data contain about 10,000 distinct CDR3 sequences, less than 35% of them seen just once; the ten biggest clones take up around 8.2%. The material sequenced was tumor tissue. Source of these receptors: a male donor with retroperitoneal liposarcoma.

This clonotype occurred a few times. The rearrangement joins TRBV6-1 to TRBJ2-5, with 7 bases matching TRBD2. J lost 2 bases, V lost 0 bases, and 6 bases had no gene match. The CDR3 runs to 16 residues. Germline V gene sequence: CDR1 MNHNS, CDR2 SASEGT. CDR3 region: CASSEARASGQETQYF. In nucleotides, the CDR3 is TGTGCCAGCAGTGAAGCCCGGGCTAGCGGACAAGAGACCCAGTACTTC.

This clonotype has at least ten counts. The DNA of the CDR3 is TGTGCCAGCAGGCCTCCTGGGACAAGTAATGAAAAACTGTTTTTT. Protein product: CASRPPGTSNEKLFF. The gene calls are TRBV6-1 and TRBJ1-4; D possibly corresponds to TRBD1 (6 bases). Germline V gives CDR1 MNHNS, CDR2 SASEGT. There are 15 residues in the CDR3. V was trimmed by 6 bases and J by 4 bases, leaving 15 bases between them.